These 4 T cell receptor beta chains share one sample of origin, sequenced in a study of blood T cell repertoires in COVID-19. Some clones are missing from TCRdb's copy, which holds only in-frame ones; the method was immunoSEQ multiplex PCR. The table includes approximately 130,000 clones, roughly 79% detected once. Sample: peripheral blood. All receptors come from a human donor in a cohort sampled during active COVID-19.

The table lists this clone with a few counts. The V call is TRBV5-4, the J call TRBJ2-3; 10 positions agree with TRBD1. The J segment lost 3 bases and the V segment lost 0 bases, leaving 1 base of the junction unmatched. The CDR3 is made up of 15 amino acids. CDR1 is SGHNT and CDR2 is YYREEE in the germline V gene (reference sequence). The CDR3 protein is CASSLGTGGTDTQYF. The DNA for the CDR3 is TGTGCCAGCAGCTTGGGGACAGGGGGAACAGATACGCAGTATTTT. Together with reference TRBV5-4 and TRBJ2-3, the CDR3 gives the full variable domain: ETGVTQSPTHLIKTRGQQVTLRCSSQSGHNTVSWYQQALGQGPQFIFQYYREEENGRGNFPPRFSGLQFPNYSSELNVNALELDDSALYLCASSLGTGGTDTQYFGPGTRLTVL.

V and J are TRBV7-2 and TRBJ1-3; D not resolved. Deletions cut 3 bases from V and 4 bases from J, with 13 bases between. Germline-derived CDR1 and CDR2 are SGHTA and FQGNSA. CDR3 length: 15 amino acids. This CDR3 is CASSLSGIRGNTIYF. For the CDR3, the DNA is TGTGCCAGCAGCTTGTCAGGAATCAGGGGAAACACCATATATTTT.

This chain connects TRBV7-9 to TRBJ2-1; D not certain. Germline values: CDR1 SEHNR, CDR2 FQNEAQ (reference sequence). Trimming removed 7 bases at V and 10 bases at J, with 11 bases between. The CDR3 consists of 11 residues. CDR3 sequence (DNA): TGTGCCAGCACCCAAGACATCGAGCAGTTCTTC. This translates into CASTQDIEQFF.

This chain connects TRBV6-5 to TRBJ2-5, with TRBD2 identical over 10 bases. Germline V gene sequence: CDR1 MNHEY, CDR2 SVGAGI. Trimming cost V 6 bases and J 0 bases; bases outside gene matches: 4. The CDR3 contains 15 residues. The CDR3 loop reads CASSMTSGYQETQYF. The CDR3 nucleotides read TGTGCCAGCAGCATGACTAGCGGGTACCAAGAGACCCAGTACTTC.